The 29 T cell receptor beta chains reported below all come from one sample, sequenced in a study of T cell responses to AZD1222 COVID-19 vaccine. The assay was immunoSEQ multiplex PCR, and TCRdb's table has in-frame clones only and misses some. The table shows approximately 190,000 clones, with roughly 91% occurring only once. The source was peripheral blood, collected on day 0 of AZD1222 vaccination. These TCRs come from an adult in good health.

This clone occurred once. V gene TRBV11-3 combines with J gene TRBJ1-6; 8 positions agree with TRBD1. Germline V gene data show CDR1 as SGHNT and CDR2 as YENEEA. The CDR3 is 14 residues long. Trimming cost V 5 bases and J 13 bases; bases outside gene matches: 10. CDR3: CASSLGSGQGPLHF. DNA for the CDR3: TGTGCCAGCAGCCTAGGGTCAGGACAGGGTCCCCTCCACTTT. Supplemented by reference TRBV11-3 and TRBJ1-6, the full variable domain reads EAGVVQSPRYKIIEKKQPVAFWCNPISGHNTLYWYLQNLGQGPELLIRYENEEAVDDSQLPKDRFSAERLKGVDSTLKIQPAELGDSAVYLCASSLGSGQGPLHFGNGTRLTVT.

This clone was detected only once. V and J are TRBV11-2 and TRBJ1-1; a weak D match, TRBD1 (6 bases). The V gene's germline CDR1 is SGHAT and CDR2 FQNNGV. There are 16 residues in the CDR3. V gave up 5 bases and J gave up 3 bases, with 19 bases separating them. The CDR3 protein is CASSPIRDTRYTEAFF. The CDR3 nucleotides read TGTGCCAGCAGCCCCATCCGGGACACAAGATACACTGAAGCTTTCTTT.

The V call is TRBV9, the J call TRBJ1-1, with TRBD1 matching 7 bases. The CDR3 consists of 15 residues. The V and J ends lost 0 bases and 4 bases, in that order; junction bases with no gene match: 6. Germline V CDR1 and CDR2: SGDLS, YYNGEE. The CDR3 DNA reads as TGTGCCAGCAGCGTAGAGGGGGCGCTGAGCACTGAAGCTTTCTTT. Its translation is CASSVEGALSTEAFF. The full variable domain, completed using reference TRBV9 and TRBJ1-1, is DSGVTQTPKHLITATGQRVTLRCSPRSGDLSVYWYQQSLDQGLQFLIQYYNGEERAKGNILERFSAQQFPDLHSELNLSSLELGDSALYFCASSVEGALSTEAFFGQGTRLTVV.

V and J are TRBV7-9 and TRBJ1-6; 8 bases map to TRBD1. Losses at the gene ends were 5 bases for V and 7 bases for J; bases not matched to a gene: 7. Germline values: CDR1 SEHNR, CDR2 FQNEAQ (reference sequence). This CDR3 is built from 15 residues. CDR3 in DNA: TGTGCCAGCAGCCTCGGACAGGGAGACAATTCACCCCTCCACTTT. Translating gives CASSLGQGDNSPLHF.

The rearrangement joins TRBV5-6 to TRBJ2-2; the D gene is possibly TRBD2 (6 bases). CDR1 and CDR2 (germline): SGHDT, YYEEEE. This CDR3 spans 14 amino acids. Trimming cost V 4 bases and J 5 bases, with 12 bases left between them. In DNA form, the CDR3 reads TGTGCCAGCAGCCTCCCTCGGGGGACCGGGGAGCTGTTTTTT. This translates into CASSLPRGTGELFF.

The chain uses TRBV28 and TRBJ1-5; 8 bases are shared with TRBD1. The length of the CDR3 is 14 residues. The germline gives CDR1 MDHEN, CDR2 SYDVKM. Trimming at V came to 1 base and at J to 5 bases, leaving 1 base not matched to a gene. The CDR3 DNA reads as TGTGCCAGCAGTTTATCAGGGGGCGATCAGCCCCAGCATTTT. Translated: CASSLSGGDQPQHF.

The V and J genes are TRBV7-9 and TRBJ1-2; TRBD1 agrees at 10 bases. J lost 6 bases, V lost 5 bases, and 9 bases had no gene match. Germline CDR1 and CDR2: SEHNR and FQNEAQ (reference sequence). This CDR3 has 15 residues. The CDR3 DNA reads TGTGCCAGCAGCCGGGACAGGGGTCCATACAATGGCTACACCTTC. Residues: CASSRDRGPYNGYTF.

The genes are TRBV5-5 and TRBJ2-1; 10 nucleotides line up with TRBD1. With V trimmed by 3 bases and J by 7 bases, 7 bases remained unmatched. Germline V gene data show CDR1 as SGHKS and CDR2 as YYEKEE (reference sequence). The CDR3 sequence is 15 residues long. The CDR3 DNA reads as TGTGCCAGCAGCTACGGACAGGGGGAGTTTAATGAGCAGTTCTTC. Translation: CASSYGQGEFNEQFF.

This chain uses TRBV7-9 with TRBJ2-5; D possibly matches TRBD1 or TRBD2 (5 bases each). The germline gives CDR1 SEHNR, CDR2 FQNEAQ (reference sequence). V was cut by 5 bases and J by 2 bases, with 18 bases left in between. The CDR3 is 16 residues long. CDR3 coding DNA: TGTGCCAGCAGCCCTGGGGCTAGCCTTAAACAAGAGACCCAGTACTTC. Translated: CASSPGASLKQETQYF.

This rearrangement joins TRBV6-5 to TRBJ2-2, with D perhaps assigned TRBD1 or TRBD2 (5 bases each). CDR3 length equals 13 residues. V was clipped by 2 bases and J by 5 bases, with 6 bases between them. Germline lookup yields CDR1 MNHEY and CDR2 SVGAGI. The DNA of the CDR3 is TGTGCCAGCAGTTACGGGGGAACCGGGGAGCTGTTTTTT. As protein: CASSYGGTGELFF.

V usage is TRBV28 and J usage is TRBJ2-3, with TRBD1 matching over 8 bases. The length of the CDR3 is 16 residues. J was trimmed by 6 bases and V by 5 bases; bases with no gene match: 13. CDR1 and CDR2 (germline): MDHEN, SYDVKM. CDR3 nucleotide sequence: TGTGCCAGCAGTAGAAACGCAGGGGGCGCATGGGATACGCAGTATTTT. Protein product: CASSRNAGGAWDTQYF.

The chain has TRBV28 and TRBJ2-1; 13 nucleotides match TRBD2. In germline, CDR1 is MDHEN, CDR2 SYDVKM. Trimming cost V 6 bases and J 6 bases; bases outside gene matches: 5. This CDR3 has 15 residues. The CDR3 here is CASSLLAGGLNEQFF. As DNA, the CDR3 is TGTGCCAGCAGCCTACTAGCGGGAGGGCTCAATGAGCAGTTCTTC.

The rearrangement links TRBV2 to TRBJ1-6, with 7 bases lining up with TRBD1. CDR1 SNHLY and CDR2 FYNNEI come from the germline V gene. The J segment lost 8 bases and the V segment lost 7 bases, leaving 8 bases of the junction unmatched. This CDR3 is built from 14 residues. The CDR3 DNA reads as TGTGCCAGCACCTCCGGACAGGTTCATTCACCCCTCCACTTT. It translates to CASTSGQVHSPLHF. Drawing the rest from reference TRBV2 and TRBJ1-6, the complete variable domain is EPEVTQTPSHQVTQMGQEVILRCVPISNHLYFYWYRQILGQKVEFLVSFYNNEISEKSEIFDDQFSVERPDGSNFTLKIRSTKLEDSAMYFCASTSGQVHSPLHFGNGTRLTVT.

The gene calls are TRBV6-5 and TRBJ2-7, with D perhaps matching TRBD2 (5 bases). Trimming stripped 2 bases from V and 2 bases from J, with 7 bases between. The CDR3 covers 13 residues. Germline CDR1 MNHEY, CDR2 SVGAGI. The CDR3 DNA reads as TGTGCCAGCAGTTACGGGAGAACCTACGAGCAGTACTTC. It yields the protein CASSYGRTYEQYF.

Turning to this clone: Other DNA sequences in the same sample also yield this CDR3. This CDR3 reads CASSLTGGTGELFF. As DNA, the CDR3 is TGTGCCAGCAGCTTAACGGGGGGAACCGGGGAGCTGTTTTTT. The chain employs TRBV7-3 and TRBJ2-2; weak D call: TRBD2 (6 bases). The CDR3 runs to 14 residues. Trimming stripped 0 bases from V and 5 bases from J, with 7 bases between. CDR1 and CDR2 from the germline V gene are SGHTA and FQGTGA.

V and J are TRBV6-1 and TRBJ2-7; the D gene is possibly TRBD2 (6 bases). The CDR3 spans 15 residues. The germline CDR1 and CDR2 sequences are MNHNS and SASEGT. The V end was cut by 1 base, the J end by 3 bases, with 13 bases between. This chain's CDR3 is CASSEGAGRIYEQYF. The CDR3 DNA follows: TGTGCCAGCAGTGAAGGGGCAGGGAGGATCTACGAGCAGTACTTC.

V usage is TRBV18 and J usage is TRBJ1-5, with TRBD1 identical over 8 bases. The CDR3 runs to 18 residues. The J segment lost 10 bases and the V segment lost 3 bases, leaving 20 bases of the junction unmatched. CDR1 is KGHSH and CDR2 is LQKENI in the germline V gene. The CDR3 is CASSPNPLGQALRGPQHF. Written as DNA, the CDR3 is TGTGCCAGCTCACCGAATCCCCTGGGACAGGCCCTCAGAGGCCCCCAGCATTTT.

V and J are TRBV5-1 and TRBJ2-1; 14 bases agree with TRBD2. CDR1 is SGHRS and CDR2 is YFSETQ in the germline V gene. Unmatched junction bases numbered 10, after V lost 5 bases and J lost 6 bases. The CDR3 covers 17 residues. The CDR3 loop reads CASRFGTSGSRGNEQFF. The CDR3 nucleotides are TGCGCCAGCAGATTCGGGACTAGCGGGAGCCGGGGCAATGAGCAGTTCTTC.

The V and J genes are TRBV28 and TRBJ2-1; TRBD2 matches 9 bases. The CDR3 sequence is 12 residues long. V shed 5 bases and J 15 bases; nucleotides not matched to a gene: 8. The V gene's germline CDR1 is MDHEN and CDR2 SYDVKM. CDR3 loop: CASSPHSGSLFF. DNA of the CDR3: TGTGCCAGCAGTCCCCATAGCGGGAGCCTGTTCTTC. Combining the CDR3 with reference TRBV28 and TRBJ2-1 gives the whole variable domain DVKVTQSSRYLVKRTGEKVFLECVQDMDHENMFWYRQDPGLGLRLIYFSYDVKMKEKGDIPEGYSVSREKKERFSLILESASTNQTSMYLCASSPHSGSLFFGPGTRLTVL.

The chain has TRBV6-2 or TRBV6-3 and TRBJ2-1, with 8 bases lining up with TRBD2. The CDR3 spans 16 residues. V was clipped by 5 bases and J by 8 bases; unmatched bases: 14. Germline CDR1 MNHEY, CDR2 SVGEGT. CDR3 amino acids: CASSPPTSGGFDEQFF. The CDR3 DNA reads as TGTGCCAGCAGTCCACCTACTAGCGGAGGCTTCGATGAGCAGTTCTTC.

The chain's CDR3 is CASSRSSGRTRMDSPLHF. CDR3 DNA: TGTGCCAGCTCCCGTAGTAGTGGGAGGACCAGGATGGATTCACCCCTCCACTTT. The chain has TRBV18 and TRBJ1-6; no firm D call. The germline V gene has CDR1 KGHSH and CDR2 LQKENI. This CDR3 has 18 amino acids. V was clipped by 6 bases and J by 8 bases, with 26 bases between them.

The genes are TRBV28 and TRBJ1-1; D gene uncertain. The CDR3 has 11 residues. Trimming cost V 7 bases and J 5 bases, with 8 bases left between them. Germline V gene data show CDR1 as MDHEN and CDR2 as SYDVKM. The CDR3: CASTSYTEAFF. Written as DNA, the CDR3 is TGTGCCAGCACCTCGTATACTGAAGCTTTCTTT.

The chain combines TRBV5-1 with TRBJ2-2, with 9 bases lining up with TRBD1. From germline, CDR1 is SGHRS and CDR2 YFSETQ. CDR3 length: 16 amino acids. Trimming removed 2 bases from V and 1 base from J; junction bases left unmatched: 3. CDR3 sequence reads: CASSLTGQGNTGELFF. Written as DNA, the CDR3 is TGCGCCAGCAGCTTAACGGGACAGGGGAACACCGGGGAGCTGTTTTTT. Based on the CDR3 plus reference TRBV5-1 and TRBJ2-2, the full variable domain is KAGVTQTPRYLIKTRGQQVTLSCSPISGHRSVSWYQQTPGQGLQFLFEYFSETQRNKGNFPGRFSGRQFSNSRSEMNVSTLELGDSALYLCASSLTGQGNTGELFFGEGSRLTVL.

The V gene is TRBV7-6, the J gene TRBJ2-2; the match to TRBD1 covers 7 bases. This CDR3 has 17 residues. Germline CDR1 and CDR2: SGHVS and FNYEAQ. J gave up 7 bases and V 4 bases, and 15 bases lay outside the gene matches. Here the CDR3 DNA reads TGTGCCAGCAGCTCTCCGATGGGACAGCTACTCCGCGGGGAGCTGTTTTTT. This gives the protein CASSSPMGQLLRGELFF.

The CDR3 spells CASSLEVEATF. Written as DNA, the CDR3 is TGTGCCAGCAGCTTAGAGGTCGAAGCAACCTTC. The chain links TRBV11-2 to TRBJ1-2; no definite D call. The V and J ends lost 0 bases and 14 bases respectively, with 10 bases between them. This CDR3 contains 11 residues. The germline CDR1 and CDR2 sequences are SGHAT and FQNNGV.

This chain connects TRBV19 to TRBJ1-1; 8 positions agree with TRBD1. Germline V gives CDR1 LNHDA, CDR2 SQIVND (reference sequence). The CDR3 has 15 residues. V gave up 7 bases and J gave up 1 base; unmatched junction bases: 8. The CDR3 region is CASTIWGTGNTEAFF. In DNA, the CDR3 is TGTGCCAGTACGATATGGGGGACAGGGAACACTGAAGCTTTCTTT.

This clone was detected a few times. V is TRBV18 and J is TRBJ2-6; D is uncertain. CDR3 length: 17 residues. The germline V gene has CDR1 KGHSH and CDR2 LQKENI. Trimming shortened V by 3 bases and J by 4 bases, and 16 bases separated the two germline ends. The CDR3 here is CASSPTTGRTGANVLTF. CDR3 coding DNA: TGTGCCAGCTCACCCACCACCGGGCGTACCGGGGCCAACGTCCTGACTTTC. Filled out from reference TRBV18 and TRBJ2-6, the complete variable domain reads NAGVMQNPRHLVRRRGQEARLRCSPMKGHSHVYWYRQLPEEGLKFMVYLQKENIIDESGMPKERFSAEFPKEGPSILRIQQVVRGDSAAYFCASSPTTGRTGANVLTFGAGSRLTVL.

V and J are TRBV7-2 and TRBJ1-1; a weak D match, TRBD1 (5 bases). V lost 1 base and J lost 3, with 12 bases in between. The V gene's germline CDR1 is SGHTA and CDR2 FQGNSA. The CDR3 sequence is 15 residues long. The CDR3 reads CASSLGAGRDTEAFF. The CDR3 region has the DNA TGTGCCAGCAGCTTAGGGGCGGGGCGCGACACTGAAGCTTTCTTT.

This sequence joins TRBV9 and TRBJ2-1, with 8 bases matching TRBD1. The CDR3 runs to 16 residues. Germline-derived CDR1 and CDR2 are SGDLS and YYNGEE. J lost 6 bases, V lost 1 base, and 9 bases had no gene match. The CDR3 nucleotides are TGTGCCAGCAGCGTATCAACAGGGGGTGCGGGCAATGAGCAGTTCTTC. It codes for CASSVSTGGAGNEQFF.